This paragraph reports one TCR beta chain. Clones were sequenced by immunoSEQ multiplex PCR, and TCRdb holds only the in-frame ones, with some missing. This sample carries about 1.5 million clones, approximately 98% of them seen once, and the ten largest clones take less than 0.55%. These data belong to a study of shared clonotypes between healthy human individuals. The receptor was derived from a man younger than 40 in good health. Sequenced: naive CD4+ T cells sorted from blood. As for subset: CD45RA+ positively selected.

Here the CDR3 reads CASSDNLGGNEQFF. Here the CDR3 DNA reads TGCGCCAGCAGTGATAATCTAGGGGGCAATGAGCAGTTCTTC. The chain combines TRBV10-2 with TRBJ2-1; a possible D gene is TRBD1 (6 bases). CDR1 is WSHSY and CDR2 is SAAADI in the germline V gene. CDR3 length: 14 amino acids. V lost 3 bases and J lost 6, with 12 bases in between.